This TCR beta chain is from a study of T cell repertoires in cytomegalovirus infection. At the level of the study: From public TCR beta signatures came an indication of both CMV infection and matching HLA type.

Germline lookup yields CDR1 MNHEY and CDR2 SVGEGT. The CDR3 runs to 13 residues. Deletions cut 2 bases from V and 8 bases from J, with 7 bases between. Notes on the study in general: Adding up the frequency of public TCR beta families identified people who carried CMV plus the relevant HLA. The response measured ex vivo was dominated by TCR beta clonotypes (HLA-C-restricted and CMV-specific).

This clonotype was seen ten or more times. Its specificity is unknown. TCRdb reanalysed the reads using MiXCR and keeps one entry per CDR3 protein. This sample has around 280,000 distinct CDR3 sequences, with around 13% found just once. Sequenced sample: PBMCs. This sequence was found in a human donor in good health (CMV status not recorded). Some clones in this sample may be carry-over from other donors' samples. The chain employs TRBV6-2 or TRBV6-3 and TRBJ1-6, with D maybe TRBD1 (5 bases). CDR3 region: CASSYGADSPLHF. The DNA of the CDR3 is TGTGCCAGCAGTTACGGGGCAGATTCACCCCTCCACTTT.